This record concerns one T cell receptor (beta chain) sequence. The data are from a study of blood T cell repertoires in COVID-19. TCRdb's table, derived via immunoSEQ multiplex PCR, lists solely in-frame clones and lacks some. The table records more than 300,000 clones, 88% of them present only once. Germline loops: CDR1 KGHSH, CDR2 LQKENI. The CDR3 is 14 residues long. The V gene end was trimmed by 4 bases and the J gene end by 5 bases; junction bases not matched to a gene: 6. V gene TRBV18 combines with J gene TRBJ1-2; 8 bases fit TRBD1. Sequencing was carried out using PBMCs or T cells enriched from blood (not recorded which). The clonotype originates from a woman aged 18-29 years who had recovered from COVID-19. The CDR3 coding sequence is TGTGCCAGCTCACGACAGGGGTCGACTTATGGCTACACCTTC. Protein product: CASSRQGSTYGYTF.